The sequence of this TCR beta chain was determined in a study of T-cell memory formation after mild COVID-19 (dated by TCRdb to the early 2020s). Study-level background: Most TCR sequence clusters were specific to one of the two donors. In two donors, T-cell clones that expanded and contracted after mild COVID-19 were tracked by sequencing TCRalpha and TCRbeta repertoires over time. The cohort was made up of two young adult volunteers, one female and one male, who were previously healthy.

Reads for this sample came from an Illumina NovaSeq 6000. cDNA libraries for TCRalpha and TCRbeta were prepared by 5'RACE using constant-segment primers, with sample barcodes and unique molecular identifiers added. Trizol reagent was used to extract RNA from every sample. Amplification of the libraries took two PCR steps, and the second step added a second sample barcode plus Illumina TruSeq adapters. Sequencing of libraries was performed on an Illumina NovaSeq with 2 x 150 bp paired-end reads. In the source study's methods: The reads were demultiplexed and collapsed into UMI-guided consensus sequences using migec v1.2.7. Using mixcr v2.1.11, the UMI consensuses were aligned to TRA and TRB V and J templates and assembled into clonotypes. Expanded or contracted clonotypes were those called significant by both edgeR and NoisET, with noise models trained on biological replicates. edgeR calls used a false discovery rate-adjusted p below 0.01 and a log2 fold-change threshold of 1. As an exploratory analysis of dynamics, max-normalized trajectories of the 1000 most abundant clonotypes were examined by PCA with hierarchical clustering. Separately sequenced CD4+ and CD8+ repertoires were used to assign a CD4 or CD8 phenotype to each responding clone. Using fastp trimming at Q25 and MiXCR clonotype assembly, TCRdb reanalyzed the public sequencing data and kept in-frame beta chains. Rows with one shared CDR3 protein collapse into an entry with the most common genes and DNA. Here the V and J calls rest on TCRdb's processing, not on the authors' analysis. The sample table shows about 55,000 distinct CDR3 sequences, and over 7.5% are seen once. The top ten clonotypes cover 0.9% to 1.5% of the sample.

Ficoll-Paque density gradient centrifugation was used to isolate PBMCs. The paper's findings and limits, for the study overall: Some responding clones were found in pre-infection memory, which suggests that pre-existing cross-reactive memory T cells took part in the SARS-CoV-2 response. Contracting CD4+ clones appeared mostly in the CM and EM memory subsets, whereas CD8+ clones were enriched in EMRA. Clones contracting from day 15 to 85 had balanced CD4/CD8 phenotypes, while a second wave expanding from day 15 to 37 was biased towards CD4+. SARS-CoV-2 specificity was not confirmed for the second-wave clones peaking on day 37. Only a couple of mild cases were covered in the study, and larger cohorts including severe cases with pre-infection samples were considered necessary.

This clonotype was counted only a few times. It has no known antigen specificity. No base-level quality is on record; no much larger clone is a single base apart. For CDR1 and CDR2, the germline V gene lists MGHRA and YSYEKL. The V end loses 6 bases and the J end loses 8 bases, and a stretch of 19 bases separates them. Counted from cysteine to phenylalanine, this CDR3 has 14 amino acids. The entry retains the CDR3 DNA only, 42 bases that are in frame from base 1. Material for sequencing was PBMCs or a T cell subset sorted from them (not recorded which). The chain is encoded by TRBV4-1 joined to TRBJ1-2; no D gene is confidently identified. This sequence originates from a man between 18 and 35 years old who had mild COVID-19 (a few samples of this study predate the infection). The sample titles of this study are shuffled in the database, so cell type and time point are left out; the donor was told from shared clones. The base sequence is TGCGCCAGCAGATCGGTGACGGGCCGTCCGGGCTACACCTTC. It codes for CASRSVTGRPGYTF.